These T cell receptor beta chains were read from a single sample in a study of blood T cell repertoires in COVID-19. The method was immunoSEQ multiplex PCR; TCRdb's version includes in-frame clones alone and lacks a portion of them. The top ten hold over 2% of the sample, which has roughly 150,000 clones, roughly 91% seen once. Sequencing was performed on peripheral blood. These receptors originate from a man in his fifties who had recovered from COVID-19. Each CDR3 is given with its conserved first and last residue. D genes are given only for firm matches. Part of the rows lack a size; the others show once, few, many or a class for expanded clones.

j_gene | d_gene | abundance | v_gene | CDR3nt | CDR3aa
TRBJ2-5 | NA | NA | TRBV28 | TGTGCCAGCAGACGGGACCAAGAGACCCAGTACTTC | CASRRDQETQYF
TRBJ2-1 | TRBD1 | NA | TRBV19 | TGTGCCAGTAGTACCTTAGACAGGGGACCTTACAATGAGCAGTTCTTC | CASSTLDRGPYNEQFF
TRBJ1-3 | NA | once | TRBV7-2 | TGTGCCAGCAGCTTAGGTTCAGGGCAGGGCTCAGGAAACACCATATATTTT | CASSLGSGQGSGNTIYF
TRBJ1-2 | NA | NA | TRBV11-2 | TGTGCCAGCAGCTTCGGAGTGGGTTTCTTCGGTGGGTATGGCTACACCTTC | CASSFGVGFFGGYGYTF
TRBJ1-1 | NA | few | TRBV6-4 | TGTGCCAGCAGTGAGGGGGACTCCACTGAAGCTTTCTTT | CASSEGDSTEAFF
TRBJ1-4 | NA | NA | TRBV19 | TGTGCCAGTAGTATACCCGTCGGAACTAATGAAAAACTGTTTTTT | CASSIPVGTNEKLFF
TRBJ2-5 | TRBD1 | NA | TRBV11-3 | TGTGCCAGCAGCTTTTCCACCGGGACAGGGGGCGAGACCCAGTACTTC | CASSFSTGTGGETQYF
TRBJ2-7 | NA | NA | TRBV6-2/TRBV6-3 | TGTGCCAGCAGTTCCGGGGCCTACGAGCAGTACTTC | CASSSGAYEQYF
TRBJ2-4 | NA | NA | TRBV4-1 | TGCGCCAGCAGCCATTCCCCAATACTCGGCAAAAACATTCAGTACTTC | CASSHSPILGKNIQYF
TRBJ1-2 | TRBD1 | NA | TRBV18 | TGTGCCAGCTCACCAGGACAGGGTAATCGAGATGGCTACACCTTC | CASSPGQGNRDGYTF
TRBJ2-2 | TRBD1 | few | TRBV5-4 | TGTGCCAGCAGTCAGGGACAGAAGAACACCGGGGAGCTGTTTTTT | CASSQGQKNTGELFF
TRBJ2-3 | NA | NA | TRBV7-2 | TGTGCCAGCACCATAACTCGAACAGATACGCAGTATTTT | CASTITRTDTQYF
TRBJ1-6 | NA | NA | TRBV7-2 | TGTGCCAGCAGCTTGAACGGGAAGGATTCACCCCTCCACTTT | CASSLNGKDSPLHF
TRBJ1-2 | NA | NA | TRBV5-6 | TGTGCCAGCAGCCTTCACCTAGGTGGCTACACCTTC | CASSLHLGGYTF
TRBJ1-1 | TRBD1 | few | TRBV24-1 | TGTGCCACCAGGGGGACAGGGTATGACACTGAAGCTTTCTTT | CATRGTGYDTEAFF
TRBJ2-1 | NA | NA | TRBV7-6 | TGTGCCAGCAGCTTAGGGGCAGCCAACGCCCACAATGAGCAGTTCTTC | CASSLGAANAHNEQFF
TRBJ1-1 | TRBD1 | once | TRBV9 | TGTGCCAGCAGCGACCGACAGGGGGCGAACACTGAAGCTTTCTTT | CASSDRQGANTEAFF
TRBJ1-6 | NA | NA | TRBV15 | TGTGCCACCAGCAGAGATCCGGGGGGCCCCTATAATTCACCCCTCCACTTT | CATSRDPGGPYNSPLHF
TRBJ1-3 | NA | NA | TRBV6-6 | TGTGCCAGCAGCCCCAGGGGATACGGAAACACCATATATTTT | CASSPRGYGNTIYF
TRBJ2-2 | TRBD2 | NA | TRBV4-1 | TGCGCCAGCAGCCAACGGGCGGGGGGAGATAACGGGGAGCTGTTTTTT | CASSQRAGGDNGELFF
TRBJ2-3 | TRBD1 | NA | TRBV4-1 | TGCGCCAGCAGCCAAGAGGACAGGGCGGCAGATACGCAGTATTTT | CASSQEDRAADTQYF
TRBJ2-7 | TRBD1 | NA | TRBV10-3 | TGTGCCATCAGTGCACCGACAGGGGGCAGGAACGAGCAGTACTTC | CAISAPTGGRNEQYF
TRBJ2-5 | TRBD1 | once | TRBV2 | TGTGCCTGCAGGGACAGGGCCCAAGAGACCCAGTACTTC | CACRDRAQETQYF
TRBJ2-7 | TRBD1 | NA | TRBV6-2/TRBV6-3 | TGTGCCAGCAGTCCCGTGAGGGGGCTCAGAGGAGGCGAGCAGTACTTC | CASSPVRGLRGGEQYF
TRBJ2-3 | NA | NA | TRBV30 | TGTGCCTGGAGTGACAGCAGTACCACAGATACGCAGTATTTT | CAWSDSSTTDTQYF
TRBJ2-7 | NA | NA | TRBV19 | TGTGCCAGTAGTCCGACCCAGGGGCGACCCTACGAGCAGTACTTC | CASSPTQGRPYEQYF
TRBJ1-1 | NA | NA | TRBV12-3/TRBV12-4 | TGTGCCAGCAGTTTGGAGGGTAACACTGAAGCTTTCTTT | CASSLEGNTEAFF
TRBJ2-3 | TRBD2 | NA | TRBV3-1/TRBV3-2 | TGTGCCAGCAGCCAAGATAATTTCGCTAGCGGGGATACAGATACGCAGTATTTT | CASSQDNFASGDTDTQYF
TRBJ2-5 | TRBD1 | NA | TRBV6-2/TRBV6-3 | TGTGCCAGCAGTAACCTACCGGGACAGGCCCAAGAGACCCAGTACTTC | CASSNLPGQAQETQYF
TRBJ2-7 | NA | once | TRBV15 | TGTGCCACCAGCAGAGCCGGACTAAATGCCTACGAGCAGTACTTC | CATSRAGLNAYEQYF
TRBJ2-1 | NA | NA | TRBV10-1 | TGCGCCAGCAGTGAGTCGACAGGCTCCTACAATGAGCAGTTCTTC | CASSESTGSYNEQFF
TRBJ1-6 | TRBD1 | NA | TRBV10-2 | TGCGCCAGCAGTGGCTGGGACAGGGGGTCTAATTCACCCCTCCACTTT | CASSGWDRGSNSPLHF
TRBJ2-2 | TRBD2 | NA | TRBV6-2/TRBV6-3 | TGTGCCAGCAGTTACCGGGGGGGCCTCGGCGGGGAGCTGTTTTTT | CASSYRGGLGGELFF
TRBJ2-7 | TRBD2 | once | TRBV28 | TGTGCCAGCAGCGGGACTAGGTACGAGCAGTACTTC | CASSGTRYEQYF
TRBJ1-5 | TRBD1 | NA | TRBV27 | TGTGCCAGCAGTTCGACCGGACAGGTTCCTAATCAGCCCCAGCATTTT | CASSSTGQVPNQPQHF
TRBJ2-7 | TRBD2 | once | TRBV7-9 | TGTGCCAGCAGCTACGCGGGGGGAGGGTTCTACGAGCAGTACTTC | CASSYAGGGFYEQYF
TRBJ2-3 | TRBD1 | NA | TRBV29-1 | TGCAGCGTTCGGGCAGGGGGACCTCATGGGCAGTATTTT | CSVRAGGPHGQYF
TRBJ2-1 | TRBD2 | NA | TRBV7-3 | TGTGCCAGCAGCTTAACTGGGACTAGCGATTACAATGAGCAGTTCTTC | CASSLTGTSDYNEQFF
TRBJ1-2 | TRBD1 | NA | TRBV7-2 | TGTGCCAGCAGCTTAGAAGGGGGCGCTAACTATGGCTACACCTTC | CASSLEGGANYGYTF
TRBJ2-3 | NA | NA | TRBV19 | TGTGCCAGTAGAGAGGCAGGGGGGACAGATACGCAGTATTTT | CASREAGGTDTQYF
TRBJ2-7 | TRBD1 | NA | TRBV18 | TGTGCCAGCTCACCGAGGACAGGGGCGATCTCCTACGAGCAGTACTTC | CASSPRTGAISYEQYF
TRBJ2-1 | NA | NA | TRBV19 | TGTGCCAGTAGTCTGAGCGGAGTTTTCTACAATGAGCAGTTCTTC | CASSLSGVFYNEQFF
TRBJ2-7 | TRBD1 | NA | TRBV5-6 | TGTGCCAGCAGCCGTCCCGGGACAGGGACCTACGAGCAGTACTTC | CASSRPGTGTYEQYF
TRBJ2-1 | TRBD2 | NA | TRBV9 | TGTGCCAGCAGCGTAGCAACTAGCGGATACAATGAGCAGTTCTTC | CASSVATSGYNEQFF
TRBJ1-5 | NA | NA | TRBV2 | TGTGCCAGCAGCAAGGACAGTGACAATCAGCCCCAGCATTTT | CASSKDSDNQPQHF
TRBJ1-2 | NA | NA | TRBV2 | TGTGCCGTGGGGGGGAATGACTATGGCTACACCTTC | CAVGGNDYGYTF
TRBJ2-7 | TRBD2 | NA | TRBV19 | TGTGCCAGTAGTATGGGACTAGCGGGCGCTGGCGAGCAGTACTTC | CASSMGLAGAGEQYF
TRBJ1-6 | TRBD1 | NA | TRBV3-1/TRBV3-2 | TGTGCCAGCAGCCAAGTCCCAACAGGGGGCCTGTCACCCCTCCACTTT | CASSQVPTGGLSPLHF
TRBJ2-1 | TRBD2 | NA | TRBV5-1 | TGCGCCAGCAGCTGGACTAGCGGGATCTACAATGAGCAGTTCTTC | CASSWTSGIYNEQFF